These 24 T cell receptor beta chains share one sample of origin, sequenced in a study of blood T cell repertoires in COVID-19. The data were produced by immunoSEQ multiplex PCR, yet TCRdb's version contains in-frame clones alone and is incomplete. The profile covers 90,000 to 120,000 clones, with about four fifths appearing a single time and approximately 4% taken by the ten largest. The sequenced material came from peripheral blood. The receptors derive from a human donor in a cohort sampled during active COVID-19.

V usage is TRBV14 and J usage is TRBJ2-2; D not certain. Trimming took 7 bases from V and 4 from J, leaving 10 bases between them. Per the germline V gene, CDR1 is SGHDN and CDR2 is FVKESK. The length of the CDR3 is 13 residues. The CDR3 DNA sequence: TGTGCCAGCAAAACACACCTCACCGGGGAGCTGTTTTTT. Its protein is CASKTHLTGELFF.

The chain couples TRBV7-9 to TRBJ2-5, with 10 bases matching TRBD2. The V and J ends lost 3 bases and 5 bases, in that order; junction bases with no gene match: 6. Germline CDR1 is SEHNR and CDR2 is FQNEAQ (reference sequence). The CDR3 spans 15 residues. As DNA, the CDR3 is TGTGCCAGCAGCTTTGCTAGCGGGAGTCGTGAGACCCAGTACTTC. Residues: CASSFASGSRETQYF.

This chain links TRBV2 with TRBJ2-5, with 9 bases that match TRBD1. The V gene's germline CDR1 is SNHLY and CDR2 FYNNEI. There are 14 residues in the CDR3. The ends lost 6 bases at V and 5 bases at J; junction bases unmatched: 7. The CDR3 spells CASRVSGQGETQYF. DNA of the CDR3: TGTGCCAGCAGGGTTTCCGGACAGGGGGAGACCCAGTACTTC.

The chain employs TRBV27 and TRBJ2-4; possibly TRBD2 for D (7 bases). V lost 6 bases and J lost 0, with 15 bases in between. The CDR3 is 16 amino acids. Germline CDR1 reads MNHEY; CDR2 reads SMNVEV (reference sequence). DNA for the CDR3: TGTGCCAGCAGCACCAGGGAGGGGGTAGCCAAAAACATTCAGTACTTC. As protein: CASSTREGVAKNIQYF.

This chain joins TRBV3-1 (or the pseudogene TRBV3-2) and TRBJ2-5; 9 bases are shared with TRBD2. The germline V gene encodes CDR1 LGHDT and CDR2 YNNKEL (reference sequence). There are 17 residues in the CDR3. Trimming at V came to 4 bases and at J to 4 bases, leaving 13 bases not matched to a gene. The CDR3 DNA sequence: TGTGCCAGCAGCCTCGATAGCGGGAGTGTTAGAGGAGAGACCCAGTACTTC. Protein product: CASSLDSGSVRGETQYF.

The chain links TRBV28 to TRBJ1-1; unclear D gene. CDR3 length: 13 amino acids. In germline, CDR1 is MDHEN, CDR2 SYDVKM. Trimming took off 2 bases at V and 7 bases at J, with 11 bases between the two ends. The CDR3 spells CASSLTGILEAFF. Here the CDR3 DNA reads TGTGCCAGCAGTTTAACGGGAATCCTTGAAGCTTTCTTT.

This chain links TRBV15 with TRBJ2-1; D gene uncertain. V dropped 1 base and J dropped 7 bases, with 5 bases sitting between them. Germline loops: CDR1 LNHNV, CDR2 YYDKDF (reference sequence). The CDR3 loop spans 12 amino acids. For the CDR3, the DNA is TGTGCCACCAGCAGAGTTCCTAATGAGCAGTTCTTC. Its translation is CATSRVPNEQFF.

The chain carries TRBV4-2 and TRBJ2-1, with a possible D match to TRBD2 (6 bases). The CDR3 loop spans 13 amino acids. Trimming removed 4 bases at V and 14 bases at J, with 18 bases between. Germline CDR1 reads LGHNA; CDR2 reads YNFKEQ. The CDR3 DNA reads TGTGCCAGCAGCCCCTTCCTTGGTACGGGGGAGTTCTTC. This codes for CASSPFLGTGEFF.

This chain joins TRBV5-1 and TRBJ1-4, with 8 bases fitting TRBD1. CDR3 length: 16 residues. V shed 3 bases and J 4 bases; nucleotides not matched to a gene: 8. Germline V lookup: CDR1 SGHRS, CDR2 YFSETQ. The CDR3 protein is CASSSGQGAINEKLFF. DNA of the CDR3: TGCGCCAGCAGCTCCGGACAGGGAGCGATTAATGAAAAACTGTTTTTT.

This chain uses TRBV5-1 with TRBJ2-6; 8 bases line up with TRBD2. After removal of 0 bases from V and 0 bases from J, the junction contained 8 bases not matched to a gene. Germline V lookup: CDR1 SGHRS, CDR2 YFSETQ. The length of the CDR3 is 19 residues. CDR3 amino acids: CASSLGPFGGGSGANVLTF. The CDR3 coding sequence is TGCGCCAGCAGCTTGGGTCCCTTCGGGGGGGGCTCTGGGGCCAACGTCCTGACTTTC.

The V gene is TRBV5-1, the J gene TRBJ2-6; TRBD1 aligns across 7 bases. The V and J ends lost 2 bases and 1 base, in that order; junction bases with no gene match: 6. Germline-derived CDR1 and CDR2 are SGHRS and YFSETQ. The CDR3 has 17 residues. The CDR3 sequence: CASSFNRGGSGANVLTF. Here the CDR3 DNA reads TGCGCCAGCAGCTTTAACAGGGGTGGTTCTGGGGCCAACGTCCTGACTTTC.

This clone was observed a handful of times. The rearrangement links TRBV4-3 to TRBJ1-5; D is possibly TRBD1 (6 bases). The V end lost 1 base, the J end lost 5 bases, and 15 bases lay between the germline ends. This CDR3 region has 16 residues. Germline loops: CDR1 LGHNA, CDR2 YSLEER. DNA of the CDR3: TGCGCCAGCAGCCAAGGCCTTTCCGCAGGGGATCAGCCCCAGCATTTT. It translates to CASSQGLSAGDQPQHF.

The chain joins TRBV18 to TRBJ2-2; 9 bases match TRBD2. The junction had 7 bases not matched to a gene; V was cut back by 4 bases and J by 7 bases. This CDR3 spans 15 amino acids. CDR1 and CDR2 (germline): KGHSH, LQKENI. The CDR3 spells CASSREAGGVGELFF. The CDR3 coding sequence is TGTGCCAGCTCACGCGAAGCGGGAGGTGTCGGGGAGCTGTTTTTT.

This sequence joins TRBV19 and TRBJ1-3; perhaps TRBD1 as D (6 bases). V shed 4 bases and J shed 0 bases, with 13 bases lying between them. The CDR3 is made up of 16 amino acids. Germline V gene data show CDR1 as LNHDA and CDR2 as SQIVND (reference sequence). This CDR3 reads CASSTDRPGSGNTIYF. CDR3 sequence (DNA): TGTGCCAGTAGTACTGACAGGCCAGGCTCTGGAAACACCATATATTTT.

The CDR3 nucleotides are TGCAGCGTTGTTGCGGGGAGTTTCTATGGCTACACCTTC. Translation gives CSVVAGSFYGYTF. The chain has TRBV29-1 and TRBJ1-2; unclear D gene. The CDR3 totals 13 residues. CDR1 is SQVTM and CDR2 is ANQGSEA in the germline V gene. V was cut by 4 bases and J by 4 bases, with 13 bases left in between.

The chain joins TRBV30 to TRBJ2-7, with 7 bases matching TRBD1. The CDR3 length is 11 residues. Losses at the gene ends were 5 bases for V and 5 bases for J; bases not matched to a gene: 3. CDR1 is GTSNPN and CDR2 is SVGIG in the germline V gene (reference sequence). The chain's CDR3 is CAWETGNEQYF. The CDR3 nucleotides are TGTGCCTGGGAGACAGGGAACGAGCAGTACTTC.

This chain connects TRBV10-3 to TRBJ2-2; 9 nucleotides agree with TRBD1. After removal of 7 bases from V and 4 bases from J, the junction contained 7 bases not matched to a gene. There are 15 residues in the CDR3. The germline CDR1 and CDR2 sequences are ENHRY and SYGVKD. The CDR3 DNA reads as TGTGCCATCACCAGGGACAGGGCGATCACCGGGGAGCTGTTTTTT. Residues: CAITRDRAITGELFF.

The chain has TRBV7-6 and TRBJ1-2; TRBD1 is a possible D gene (6 bases). Deletions cut 5 bases from V and 7 bases from J, with 20 bases between. The germline V gene encodes CDR1 SGHVS and CDR2 FNYEAQ. The CDR3 is made up of 15 amino acids. The CDR3 protein is CASSPSDSNAGGYTF. The CDR3 DNA is TGTGCCAGCAGCCCCTCGGACAGCAATGCCGGTGGCTACACCTTC.

This rearrangement joins TRBV10-3 to TRBJ2-1; 7 nucleotides align to TRBD2. Unmatched junction bases numbered 8, after V lost 2 bases and J lost 4 bases. Germline loops: CDR1 ENHRY, CDR2 SYGVKD. This CDR3 region has 16 residues. This CDR3 reads CAISEGGRVGYNEQFF. For the CDR3, the DNA is TGTGCCATCAGTGAGGGCGGGAGAGTGGGGTACAATGAGCAGTTCTTC.

The chain has TRBV10-3 and TRBJ2-2, with 8 bases matching TRBD2. Trimming removed 9 bases from V and 3 bases from J; junction bases left unmatched: 12. The CDR3 has 16 amino acids. Germline V gene lookup returns CDR1 ENHRY and CDR2 SYGVKD. Here the CDR3 reads CAIKVTSGFYTGELFF. The CDR3 DNA follows: TGTGCCATAAAGGTCACTAGCGGCTTTTACACCGGGGAGCTGTTTTTT.

The CDR3 nucleotides are TGTGCCAGCAGTGTTAAGACGGGGAACACTGAAGCTTTCTTT. This gives the protein CASSVKTGNTEAFF. The genes are TRBV27 and TRBJ1-1; D is unresolved. The germline V gene has CDR1 MNHEY and CDR2 SMNVEV (reference sequence). V lost 5 bases and J lost 1, with 11 bases in between. CDR3 size: 14 residues.

This chain links TRBV21-1 with TRBJ2-7; the DNA was not used to check the table's D call, TRBD1. TRBV21-1 counts as a pseudogene. The CDR3 spans 11 residues. The CDR3 region is CASSSRPGQYV. CDR3 nucleotide sequence: TGTGCCAGCAGCTCACGACCAGGGCAGTACGTC.

The J gene is TRBJ1-4, the V gene TRBV6-5; TRBD1 might be the D (5 bases). V dropped 6 bases and J dropped 8 bases, with 16 bases sitting between them. The CDR3 runs 14 residues. Germline-derived CDR1 and CDR2 are MNHEY and SVGAGI. The CDR3: CASSDRGSWEKLFF. The CDR3 nucleotides are TGTGCCAGCAGCGACCGGGGGTCTTGGGAAAAACTGTTTTTT.

This clone was seen only a few times. V and J are TRBV19 and TRBJ2-1; 9 nucleotides match TRBD2. This CDR3 spans 17 amino acids. V shed 11 bases and J 0 bases; nucleotides not matched to a gene: 14. The germline V gene encodes CDR1 LNHDA and CDR2 SQIVND (reference sequence). CDR3 in DNA: TGTGCCCCTAATCATCCGGGACTAGCACCCTCCTACAATGAGCAGTTCTTC. Translation: CAPNHPGLAPSYNEQFF.